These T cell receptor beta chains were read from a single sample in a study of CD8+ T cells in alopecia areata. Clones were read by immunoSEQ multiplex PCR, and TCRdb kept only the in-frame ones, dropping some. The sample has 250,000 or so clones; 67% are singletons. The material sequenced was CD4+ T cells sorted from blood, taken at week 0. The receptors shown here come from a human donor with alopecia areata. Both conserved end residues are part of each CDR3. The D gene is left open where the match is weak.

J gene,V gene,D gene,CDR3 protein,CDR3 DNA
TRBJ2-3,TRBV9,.,CASSQTSGADTQYF,TGTGCCAGCAGCCAAACCTCTGGCGCGGATACGCAGTATTTT
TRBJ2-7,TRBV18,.,CASSPRAGGEQYF,TGTGCCAGCTCACCGAGGGCCGGGGGCGAGCAGTACTTC
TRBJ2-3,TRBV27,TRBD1,CASRRQGRADTQYF,TGTGCCAGCAGGCGACAGGGGCGGGCAGATACGCAGTATTTT
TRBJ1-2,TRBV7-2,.,CASSLAAGQANYGYTF,TGTGCCAGCAGCTTAGCGGCAGGGCAAGCTAACTATGGCTACACCTTC
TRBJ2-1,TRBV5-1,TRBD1,CASSLKGASEQFF,TGCGCCAGCAGCCTAAAGGGGGCGAGTGAGCAGTTCTTC
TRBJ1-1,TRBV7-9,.,CASSFTMVTEAFF,TGTGCCAGCAGCTTCACTATGGTCACTGAAGCTTTCTTT
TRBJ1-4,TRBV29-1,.,CSVEASAGEKLFF,TGCAGCGTTGAAGCAAGCGCGGGTGAAAAACTGTTTTTT
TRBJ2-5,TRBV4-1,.,CASSQTGETQYF,TGCGCCAGCAGCCAAACAGGGGAGACCCAGTACTTC
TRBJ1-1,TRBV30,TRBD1,CAWGTGGYTEAFF,TGTGCCTGGGGGACAGGGGGGTACACTGAAGCTTTCTTT
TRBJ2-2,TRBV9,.,CASSSSVNTGELFF,TGTGCCAGCAGCTCATCGGTGAACACCGGGGAGCTGTTTTTT
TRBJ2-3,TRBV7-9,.,CASSPQGPDTQYF,TGTGCCAGCAGCCCCCAAGGTCCAGATACGCAGTATTTT
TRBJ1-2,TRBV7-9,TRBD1,CASSLALSQGVNYGYTF,TGTGCCAGCAGCTTAGCCCTTTCGCAGGGGGTTAACTATGGCTACACCTTC
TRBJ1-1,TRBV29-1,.,CTAVNTEAFF,TGCACGGCGGTGAACACTGAAGCTTTCTTT
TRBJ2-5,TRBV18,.,CASSPAGLETQYF,TGTGCCAGCTCACCCGCAGGGTTGGAGACCCAGTACTTC
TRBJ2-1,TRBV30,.,CAWRGKLGPHYNEQFF,TGTGCCTGGAGGGGGAAACTAGGCCCGCACTACAATGAGCAGTTCTTC
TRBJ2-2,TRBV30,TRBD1,CAWNNRGPNTGELFF,TGTGCCTGGAATAACAGGGGCCCGAACACCGGGGAGCTGTTTTTT
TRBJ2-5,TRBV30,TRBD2,CAWSGLAGGETQYF,TGTGCCTGGAGCGGACTAGCGGGGGGTGAGACCCAGTACTTC